This entry concerns a single TCR beta chain. Its antigen is currently unknown. The data stem from a study of vaccination effects on CD4 cells after COVID-19. Germline CDR1 MNHEY, CDR2 SMNVEV (reference sequence). The CDR3 extends over 12 amino acids. The V and J ends lost 6 bases and 5 bases respectively, with 11 bases between them. Following 10 days of culture, CD4+ T cells were isolated. Clones were sequenced by immunoSEQ multiplex PCR, and TCRdb holds only the in-frame ones, with some missing. Of some 23,000 clones in the sample, around 67% were seen once. The V call is TRBV27, the J call TRBJ2-7, with D possibly being TRBD2 (5 bases). The sequence was obtained from a human donor who received a COVID-19 vaccine. Sample: CD4+ T cells from PBMCs cultured without peptide, taken before COVID-19 vaccination. The DNA for the CDR3 is TGTGCCAGCAGCCCCAGCGGAGACGAGCAGTACTTC. Protein product: CASSPSGDEQYF.